These 21 T cell receptor beta chains came from one sample sequenced in a study of blood T cell repertoires in COVID-19 (TCRdb year 2020). Library prep was done by the immunoSEQ multiplex PCR assay. This immuneACCESS table, as held by TCRdb, lists in-frame sequences with V and J called but not all clones. Of the missing ones, under half trace to an unresolved V gene in checked studies; the others have no known cause. The sample table lists about 180,000 clones, approximately 85% of them with a count of one. The ten biggest clones cover 6.2% of the sample. Material for sequencing was PBMCs or T cells enriched from blood (not recorded which). Every receptor here comes from a man aged 40-50 years who had recovered from COVID-19.

The chain couples TRBV18 to TRBJ1-6; tentatively, D is TRBD1 (6 bases). The germline V gene has CDR1 KGHSH and CDR2 LQKENI. V was cut by 4 bases and J by 8 bases, with 21 bases left in between. The CDR3 covers 17 residues. CDR3 in amino acids: CASSRGSNTGGHSPLHF. For the CDR3, the DNA is TGTGCCAGCTCACGGGGCTCAAATACGGGGGGGCATTCACCCCTCCACTTT.

The rearrangement uses TRBV29-1 and TRBJ1-3; D gene unclear. CDR3 size: 11 residues. Germline V gene sequence: CDR1 SQVTM, CDR2 ANQGSEA. V dropped 3 bases and J dropped 4 bases, with 4 bases sitting between them. The CDR3, as DNA: TGCAGCGTTGATGGCGGAAACACCATATATTTT. Translating it yields CSVDGGNTIYF.

The rearrangement uses TRBV19 and TRBJ1-4, with a tentative D call TRBD1 (6 bases). This CDR3 is built from 14 residues. CDR1 and CDR2 (germline): LNHDA, SQIVND (reference sequence). The ends were cut back, 10 bases at V and 8 bases at J, with 20 bases in the middle. The CDR3 is CATHYRDNVEKLFF. The CDR3 nucleotides are TGTGCCACCCACTACAGGGATAATGTGGAAAAACTGTTTTTT.

This chain connects TRBV9 to TRBJ1-2, with 9 nucleotides matching TRBD1. The length of the CDR3 is 13 residues. V gave up 4 bases and J gave up 6 bases; unmatched junction bases: 4. The germline V gene has CDR1 SGDLS and CDR2 YYNGEE. This CDR3 reads CASSPGTGNGYTF. The CDR3 DNA reads TGTGCCAGCAGCCCCGGGACAGGGAATGGCTACACCTTC.

The V and J genes are TRBV7-2 and TRBJ2-1, with 10 bases that match TRBD2. Germline V gives CDR1 SGHTA, CDR2 FQGNSA. V shed 4 bases and J 8 bases; nucleotides not matched to a gene: 5. The CDR3 totals 14 residues. The CDR3 sequence: CASSSLAGVDEQFF. The DNA for the CDR3 is TGTGCCAGCAGCTCCCTAGCGGGGGTGGATGAGCAGTTCTTC.

V and J are TRBV19 and TRBJ1-1; no definite D call. Trimming left V 9 bases short and J 4 bases short, with 9 bases between. This CDR3 is built from 11 residues. CDR1 is LNHDA and CDR2 is SQIVND in the germline V gene (reference sequence). The CDR3 reads CASYQVTEAFF. The CDR3 DNA reads TGTGCCAGCTATCAGGTCACTGAAGCTTTCTTT. The full variable domain, in which reference TRBV19 and TRBJ1-1 provide the parts outside the CDR3, is DGGITQSPKYLFRKEGQNVTLSCEQNLNHDAMYWYRQDPGQGLRLIYYSQIVNDFQKGDIAEGYSVSREKKESFPLTVTSAQKNPTAFYLCASYQVTEAFFGQGTRLTVV.

In its sample, this clone was seen once. This sequence joins TRBV9 and TRBJ2-2; 9 nucleotides match TRBD1. Germline V gene data show CDR1 as SGDLS and CDR2 as YYNGEE. The CDR3 has 19 amino acids. The ends lost 4 bases at V and 5 bases at J; junction bases unmatched: 18. The CDR3 loop is CASSLAIGTGISGTGELFF. DNA of the CDR3: TGTGCCAGCAGCCTTGCTATTGGGACAGGGATTTCGGGAACCGGGGAGCTGTTTTTT.

This rearrangement joins TRBV5-1 to TRBJ1-4, with D tentatively TRBD1 (5 bases). Germline assignment: CDR1 SGHRS and CDR2 YFSETQ. This CDR3 is 15 amino acids long. V dropped 0 bases and J dropped 8 bases, with 14 bases sitting between them. CDR3 region: CASSLGGTVREKLFF. DNA of the CDR3: TGCGCCAGCAGCTTGGGGGGCACGGTGAGGGAAAAACTGTTTTTT.

The chain has TRBV3-1 (or the pseudogene TRBV3-2) and TRBJ1-4; D remains unclear. Trimming shortened V by 2 bases and J by 3 bases, and 13 bases separated the two germline ends. The germline V gene encodes CDR1 LGHDT and CDR2 YNNKEL (reference sequence). The CDR3 totals 16 residues. CDR3 amino acids: CASSQISGGPNEKLFF. The DNA for the CDR3 is TGTGCCAGCAGCCAAATATCAGGAGGCCCTAATGAAAAACTGTTTTTT.

V is TRBV30 and J is TRBJ1-1; 9 bases map to TRBD1. This CDR3 region has 14 residues. Per germline, CDR1 GTSNPN and CDR2 SVGIG (reference sequence). Germline trimming cut 4 bases from V and 2 bases from J; bases unmatched to any gene: 5. CDR3 coding DNA: TGTGCCTGGACCCGACAGGGGGGAAACACTGAAGCTTTCTTT. It encodes CAWTRQGGNTEAFF.

The V call is TRBV6-1, the J call TRBJ1-2, with D possibly TRBD1 on 5 matching bases. Deletions cut 3 bases from V and 1 base from J, with 9 bases between. CDR3 size: 14 residues. The germline V gene has CDR1 MNHNS and CDR2 SASEGT. The DNA of the CDR3 is TGTGCCAGCAGTGAGGGACTGTTTAACTATGGCTACACCTTC. This translates into CASSEGLFNYGYTF.

The chain joins TRBV11-3 to TRBJ2-2; D might be TRBD1 (6 bases). The CDR3 loop spans 15 amino acids. Per the germline V gene, CDR1 is SGHNT and CDR2 is YENEEA. Trimming shortened V by 5 bases and J by 5 bases, and 15 bases separated the two germline ends. CDR3 amino acids: CASSTRKGGTGELFF. The DNA of the CDR3 is TGTGCCAGCAGCACGCGAAAAGGGGGTACCGGGGAGCTGTTTTTT.

The chain is built from TRBV30 and TRBJ2-7; 10 bases align to TRBD2. Germline CDR1 reads GTSNPN; CDR2 reads SVGIG (reference sequence). The V and J ends lost 2 bases and 2 bases, in that order; junction bases with no gene match: 6. The CDR3 sequence is 15 residues long. DNA of the CDR3: TGTGCCTGGAGTCCCCGGCTAGCGGGAGCCTACGAGCAGTACTTC. It translates to CAWSPRLAGAYEQYF. The full variable domain, in which reference TRBV30 and TRBJ2-7 provide the parts outside the CDR3, is SQTIHQWPATLVQPVGSPLSLECTVEGTSNPNLYWYRQAAGRGLQLLFYSVGIGQISSEVPQNLSASRPQDRQFILSSKKLLLSDSGFYLCAWSPRLAGAYEQYFGPGTRLTVT.

V is TRBV19 and J is TRBJ1-1; D is unclear. The CDR3 runs 12 residues. V was shortened by 4 bases and J by 11 bases, with 14 bases between the two germline ends. CDR1 is LNHDA, CDR2 SQIVND, per germline (reference sequence). CDR3 in amino acids: CASSTGLREAFF. CDR3 in DNA: TGTGCCAGTAGTACCGGCCTTAGGGAGGCTTTCTTT.

The chain joins TRBV5-4 to TRBJ2-1, with D possibly matching TRBD1 (5 bases). There are 16 residues in the CDR3. Germline V gene lookup returns CDR1 SGHNT and CDR2 YYREEE (reference sequence). Deletions cut 4 bases from V and 1 base from J, with 15 bases between. The CDR3, as DNA: TGTGCCAGCAGCCCTTCTGGGGCTCCTTCCTACAATGAGCAGTTCTTC. Translated: CASSPSGAPSYNEQFF.

In its sample, this clone was seen a few times. The V and J genes are TRBV12-5 and TRBJ2-1, with D possibly matching TRBD2 (5 bases). Trimming removed 2 bases at V and 0 bases at J, with 14 bases between. The CDR3 runs to 17 residues. The germline V gene encodes CDR1 LGHNT and CDR2 FRNRAP. In DNA, the CDR3 is TGTGCTAGTGGTTTGCGAGTGGGTGGGAGCTCCTACAATGAGCAGTTCTTC. It translates to CASGLRVGGSSYNEQFF.

The V and J genes are TRBV5-6 and TRBJ1-2; 7 nucleotides line up with TRBD1. Trimming took 4 bases from V and 1 from J; bases not matched to a gene: 10. CDR1 SGHDT and CDR2 YYEEEE come from the germline V gene. The length of the CDR3 is 16 residues. CDR3 region: CASSANPGQSNYGYTF. DNA for the CDR3: TGTGCCAGCAGCGCGAACCCGGGACAGAGTAACTATGGCTACACCTTC.

V and J are TRBV30 and TRBJ2-3; TRBD2 is a possible D gene (6 bases). Trimming shortened V by 5 bases and J by 2 bases, and 14 bases separated the two germline ends. CDR3 size: 14 residues. In germline, CDR1 is GTSNPN, CDR2 SVGIG (reference sequence). CDR3 bases: TGTGCCTGGGGAACTAGCTGGCACACAGATACGCAGTATTTT. Amino acid sequence: CAWGTSWHTDTQYF.

The chain recombines TRBV27 with TRBJ1-2, with 8 bases lining up with TRBD1. The V gene end was trimmed by 3 bases and the J gene end by 2 bases; junction bases not matched to a gene: 2. Germline loops: CDR1 MNHEY, CDR2 SMNVEV (reference sequence). CDR3 size: 14 residues. The CDR3 protein is CASSLTGANYGYTF. The DNA of the CDR3 is TGTGCCAGCAGTTTGACAGGGGCGAACTATGGCTACACCTTC.

In its sample, this clone was seen a few times. The DNA for the CDR3 is TGTGCCAGCAGCTTTGAACAGGGTTTGTCACCCCTCCACTTT. Its protein is CASSFEQGLSPLHF. The V gene is TRBV5-6, the J gene TRBJ1-6; tentative D call: TRBD1 (6 bases). This CDR3 region has 14 residues. Trimming removed 2 bases from V and 10 bases from J, with 13 bases in between. Germline V gene sequence: CDR1 SGHDT, CDR2 YYEEEE. Drawing the rest from reference TRBV5-6 and TRBJ1-6, the complete variable domain is DAGVTQSPTHLIKTRGQQVTLRCSPKSGHDTVSWYQQALGQGPQFIFQYYEEEERQRGNFPDRFSGHQFPNYSSELNVNALLLGDSALYLCASSFEQGLSPLHFGNGTRLTVT.

The rearrangement uses TRBV27 and TRBJ2-7, with 13 bases fitting TRBD2. Unmatched junction bases numbered 4, after V lost 4 bases and J lost 1 base. CDR1 and CDR2 from the germline V gene are MNHEY and SMNVEV (reference sequence). This CDR3 spans 16 amino acids. The CDR3 DNA follows: TGTGCCAGCAGTTCCGGACTAGCGGGGGTATCCTACGAGCAGTACTTC. This encodes CASSSGLAGVSYEQYF.